The 10 T cell receptor beta chains reported below all come from one sample, sequenced in a study of human T cells and chemical hapten exposure (dated by TCRdb to the early 2020s). The library was made by RACE. Sequencing was performed on a NextSeq 500. TCRdb passed the public sequencing reads through fastp at Q25 and MiXCR, retaining productive beta sequences. Rows matching on CDR3 protein sequence are summarized as one entry with the most common DNA and genes. This sample gives 210,000 or so distinct CDR3 sequences in total; approximately 26% of them show up just once. The top ten clones comprise about 2.5% of the sample. The label giving this sample's time point can be read as: patch test 3, about 24 weeks after DPC sensitization. In the paper's terms, the treatment or condition label means: therapeutic diphenylcyclopropenone sensitization with weekly scalp DPC. This specimen was whole blood, taken in connection with sensitization to the hapten diphenylcyclopropenone (DPC). The origin of the receptors is a woman between 35 and 50 years old with alopecia areata. Some clones in this sample may be carry-over from other donors' samples.

CDR3 loop: CASSPTRYTSGFSYEQYF. The CDR3 coding sequence is TGTGCCAGCAGCCCGACAAGATATACTAGCGGATTTTCCTACGAGCAGTACTTC. The V gene is TRBV3-1, the J gene TRBJ2-7, with 8 bases aligning to TRBD2. Per germline, CDR1 LGHDT and CDR2 YNNKEL (reference sequence). The CDR3 has 18 residues. J gave up 1 base and V 4 bases, and 15 bases lay outside the gene matches.

The chain links TRBV7-2 to TRBJ2-1; D may be TRBD2 (5 bases). The CDR3 spans 16 residues. The germline V gene encodes CDR1 SGHTA and CDR2 FQGNSA. The germline V and J ends were trimmed by 2 bases and 4 bases, with 15 bases remaining between them. CDR3: CASSLSGGSPYNEQFF. Written as DNA, the CDR3 is TGTGCCAGCAGCTTAAGTGGCGGGTCTCCTTACAATGAGCAGTTCTTC.

This clonotype was detected many times. The V call is TRBV6-6, the J call TRBJ2-1; 8 nucleotides line up with TRBD2. This CDR3 is 14 amino acids long. Germline CDR1 MNHNY, CDR2 SVGAGI (reference sequence). J was trimmed by 5 bases and V by 6 bases; bases with no gene match: 6. Here the CDR3 DNA reads TGTGCCAGCAGCCCCGGGACTAGAAACAATGAGCAGTTCTTC. Its protein product is CASSPGTRNNEQFF.

This chain connects TRBV6-1 to TRBJ2-1, with 8 bases fitting TRBD1. With 7 bases clipped from V and 2 bases from J, the junction kept 4 bases outside the gene matches. This CDR3 spans 14 amino acids. From germline, CDR1 is MNHNS and CDR2 SASEGT. The CDR3 bases are TGTGCCAGCATCACAGGGGGGCCCTACAATGAGCAGTTCTTC. Amino acids: CASITGGPYNEQFF.

The chain combines TRBV5-1 with TRBJ2-5; 9 nucleotides match TRBD1. The CDR3 loop spans 16 amino acids. The ends lost 0 bases at V and 1 base at J; junction bases unmatched: 4. Looked up from germline, CDR1 is SGHRS and CDR2 is YFSETQ. The CDR3 protein is CASSLATTGGQETQYF. The CDR3 nucleotides are TGCGCCAGCAGCTTGGCCACGACAGGGGGCCAAGAGACCCAGTACTTC.

This clonotype was recorded a few times. The V and J genes are TRBV12-3 or TRBV12-4 and TRBJ2-6; D is unresolved. The CDR3 extends over 15 amino acids. Trimming stripped 6 bases from V and 1 base from J, with 10 bases between. In nucleotides, the CDR3 is TGTGCCAGCAGCCCCCATCCGTCTGGGGCCAACGTCCTGACTTTC. This codes for CASSPHPSGANVLTF.

The chain employs TRBV28 and TRBJ2-5; 9 bases agree with TRBD1. The CDR3 runs to 13 residues. Germline-derived CDR1 and CDR2 are MDHEN and SYDVKM. The ends lost 6 bases at V and 2 bases at J; junction bases unmatched: 1. CDR3 loop: CASRGTGQETQYF. CDR3 bases: TGTGCCAGCAGGGGGACAGGGCAAGAGACCCAGTACTTC.

The chain joins TRBV20-1 to TRBJ2-5; 7 bases align to TRBD2. This CDR3 has 11 residues. Per the germline V gene, CDR1 is DFQATT and CDR2 is SNEGSKA (reference sequence). The CDR3 loop reads CGGDGPATQYF. The CDR3 coding sequence is TGCGGGGGGGACGGGCCGGCGACCCAGTACTTC.

This clonotype has only a few counts. The chain links TRBV29-1 to TRBJ2-7; TRBD1 aligns across 9 bases. V trimming: 7 bases; J trimming: 2 bases; junction bases outside the gene matches: 3. Germline V lookup: CDR1 SQVTM, CDR2 ANQGSEA. The CDR3 runs to 12 residues. Here the CDR3 DNA reads TGCAGCGGCGGACAGGGGACCTACGAGCAGTACTTC. Translation gives CSGGQGTYEQYF.

The chain combines TRBV2 with TRBJ2-5, with D unresolved. Germline-derived CDR1 and CDR2 are SNHLY and FYNNEI. The CDR3 has 15 residues. V lost 1 base and J 1 base, leaving 10 bases between the germline ends. This CDR3 reads CASSEVGSLQETQYF. The DNA of the CDR3 is TGTGCCAGCAGTGAAGTCGGCAGCCTCCAAGAGACCCAGTACTTC.